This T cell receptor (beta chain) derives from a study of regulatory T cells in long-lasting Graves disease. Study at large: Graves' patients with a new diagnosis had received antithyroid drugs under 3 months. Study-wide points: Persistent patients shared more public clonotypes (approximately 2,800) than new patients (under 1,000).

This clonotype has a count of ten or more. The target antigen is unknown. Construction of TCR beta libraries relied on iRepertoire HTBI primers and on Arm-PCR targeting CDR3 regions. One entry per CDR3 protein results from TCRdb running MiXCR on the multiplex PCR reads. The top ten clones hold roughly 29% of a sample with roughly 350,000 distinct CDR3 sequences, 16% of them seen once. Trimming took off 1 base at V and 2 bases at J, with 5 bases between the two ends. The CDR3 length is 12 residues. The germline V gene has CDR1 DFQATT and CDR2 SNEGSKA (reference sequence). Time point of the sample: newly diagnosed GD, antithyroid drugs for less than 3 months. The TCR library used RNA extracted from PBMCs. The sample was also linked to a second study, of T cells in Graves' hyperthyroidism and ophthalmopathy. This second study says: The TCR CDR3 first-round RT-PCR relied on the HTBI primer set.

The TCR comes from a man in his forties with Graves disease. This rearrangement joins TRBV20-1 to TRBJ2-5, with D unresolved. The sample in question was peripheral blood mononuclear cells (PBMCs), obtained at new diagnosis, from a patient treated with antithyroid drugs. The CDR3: CSARVGQETQYF. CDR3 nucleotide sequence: TGCAGTGCTAGAGTCGGGCAAGAGACCCAGTACTTC.